One and the same sample provided the 16 T cell receptor beta chains below, sequenced in a study of T-cell memory formation after mild COVID-19. TCRdb reprocessed the 5' RACE reads with MiXCR, giving one entry per CDR3 protein. The sample holds 95,000 to 120,000 distinct CDR3 sequences, 22% seen once. The sequenced sample consisted of PBMCs or a T cell subset sorted from them (not recorded which). All receptors derive from a man aged 18 to 30 who had mild COVID-19 (a few samples of this study predate the infection). Cell type and time point are not known.

This clonotype was picked up a small number of times. The V call is TRBV4-3, the J call TRBJ2-5, with TRBD2 as a possible D gene (7 bases). CDR3 length: 18 amino acids. In germline, CDR1 is LGHNA, CDR2 YSLEER. The germline V and J ends were trimmed by 1 base and 2 bases, with 20 bases remaining between them. The CDR3 sequence: CASSQGVAGAISQETQYF. The CDR3 region has the DNA TGCGCCAGCAGCCAAGGGGTGGCGGGGGCAATCTCACAAGAGACCCAGTACTTC.

Only a few counts were recorded for this clonotype. The junction differs from germline at one of its ends, possibly a read error. The CDR3 loop is CASSESRPFF. The CDR3, as DNA: TGCGCCAGCAGTGAGTCGAGGCCGTTTTTT. The V gene is TRBV10-2, the J gene TRBJ2-3; unclear D gene. The CDR3 has 10 residues. CDR1 WSHSY and CDR2 SAAADI come from the germline V gene.

The gene calls are TRBV27 and TRBJ2-2, with no clear D. V was trimmed by 5 bases and J by 1 base, leaving 5 bases between them. Germline CDR1 MNHEY, CDR2 SMNVEV (reference sequence). The CDR3 extends over 13 amino acids. CDR3 sequence (DNA): TGTGCCAGCAGTGTGGGGAACACCGGGGAGCTGTTTTTT. It specifies CASSVGNTGELFF.

V usage is TRBV7-2 and J usage is TRBJ2-3; TRBD2 matches 16 bases. Trimming removed 4 bases from V and 2 bases from J; junction bases left unmatched: 6. Germline V gene sequence: CDR1 SGHTA, CDR2 FQGNSA. The length of the CDR3 is 18 residues. The CDR3, as DNA: TGTGCCAGCAGCTCCCCGGGACTAGCGGGGGGGATCACAGATACGCAGTATTTT. Protein product: CASSSPGLAGGITDTQYF.

This clonotype has just a few counts. This chain joins TRBV12-3 or TRBV12-4 and TRBJ1-6; no firm D call. The CDR3 contains 13 residues. The ends were cut back, 6 bases at V and 9 bases at J, with 12 bases in the middle. CDR3 DNA: TGTGCCAGCAGCCTAGGTCGGGGTTCACCCCTCCACTTT. Protein: CASSLGRGSPLHF.

The chain recombines TRBV6-5 with TRBJ2-7; D not certain. Germline V gene data show CDR1 as MNHEY and CDR2 as SVGAGI. This CDR3 region has 15 residues. V lost 6 bases, J lost 3 bases, and 18 bases lay in between. The CDR3 DNA is TGTGCCAGCAGGGCCGGACGGGCAGCAGACTACGAGCAGTACTTC. Protein sequence: CASRAGRAADYEQYF.

V and J are TRBV4-1 and TRBJ2-1; 9 nucleotides agree with TRBD2. V gave up 0 bases and J gave up 15 bases; unmatched junction bases: 9. Per germline, CDR1 MGHRA and CDR2 YSYEKL. The CDR3 totals 14 residues. The CDR3 sequence: CASSQDLGGGEGFF. CDR3 sequence (DNA): TGCGCCAGCAGCCAAGATCTTGGCGGGGGGGAGGGGTTCTTC.

The chain joins TRBV6-2 or TRBV6-3 to TRBJ2-3, with no clear D. V shed 7 bases and J shed 2 bases, with 10 bases lying between them. Germline-derived CDR1 and CDR2 are MNHEY and SVGEGT. The CDR3 consists of 13 residues. CDR3 sequence: CASMDRPTDTQYF. The CDR3 coding sequence is TGTGCCAGCATGGACCGCCCCACAGATACGCAGTATTTT.

This clonotype has ten or more counts. The chain couples TRBV4-1 to TRBJ1-1, with D unclear. Germline lookup yields CDR1 MGHRA and CDR2 YSYEKL. V was cut by 3 bases and J by 0 bases, with 8 bases left in between. The CDR3 runs to 14 residues. The CDR3 protein is CASSQGSLNTEAFF. CDR3 DNA: TGCGCCAGCAGCCAGGGGTCTTTGAACACTGAAGCTTTCTTT.

This chain links TRBV5-1 with TRBJ1-1, with 7 nucleotides matching TRBD1. The CDR3 is 16 amino acids. V lost 4 bases, J lost 4 bases, and 13 bases stayed unmatched. CDR1 SGHRS and CDR2 YFSETQ come from the germline V gene. The chain's CDR3 is CASSAGGGYLGTEAFF. The CDR3 DNA reads as TGCGCCAGCAGCGCAGGGGGGGGTTACTTAGGCACTGAAGCTTTCTTT. Filled out from reference TRBV5-1 and TRBJ1-1, the complete variable domain reads KAGVTQTPRYLIKTRGQQVTLSCSPISGHRSVSWYQQTPGQGLQFLFEYFSETQRNKGNFPGRFSGRQFSNSRSEMNVSTLELGDSALYLCASSAGGGYLGTEAFFGQGTRLTVV.

The V and J genes are TRBV6-6 and TRBJ1-2, with a possible D match to TRBD1 (5 bases). CDR3 length equals 14 residues. Germline V gives CDR1 MNHNY, CDR2 SVGAGI (reference sequence). V lost 7 bases to trimming and J lost 4 bases, with 16 bases between them. CDR3 protein: CASIKPDTIYGYTF. In DNA, the CDR3 is TGTGCCAGCATTAAACCGGACACAATCTATGGCTACACCTTC.

J is TRBJ2-1 and V is TRBV7-8; tentative D call: TRBD1 (6 bases). This CDR3 has 16 amino acids. V was shortened by 2 bases and J by 5 bases, with 16 bases between the two germline ends. Looked up from germline, CDR1 is SGHVS and CDR2 is FQNEAQ. CDR3 sequence (DNA): TGTGCCAGCAGCTTAAGCACGAGGGGGTTCGACAATGAGCAGTTCTTC. This encodes CASSLSTRGFDNEQFF.

This clonotype has ten or more counts. The chain employs TRBV7-3 and TRBJ2-2; a weak D match, TRBD2 (5 bases). Deletions cut 5 bases from V and 5 bases from J, with 6 bases between. Per the germline V gene, CDR1 is SGHTA and CDR2 is FQGTGA. CDR3 length: 12 residues. The DNA of the CDR3 is TGTGCCAGCAGCCCGGGGACCGGGGAGCTGTTTTTT. Its translation: CASSPGTGELFF.

V gene TRBV27 combines with J gene TRBJ1-4; D not resolved. Looked up from germline, CDR1 is MNHEY and CDR2 is SMNVEV (reference sequence). The CDR3 contains 15 residues. Trimming shortened V by 5 bases and J by 0 bases, and 10 bases separated the two germline ends. In DNA form, the CDR3 reads TGTGCCAGCAGTACCTACAGCCCAACTAATGAAAAACTGTTTTTT. Translation gives CASSTYSPTNEKLFF.

This chain connects TRBV9 to TRBJ2-1; TRBD2 aligns across 7 bases. From germline, CDR1 is SGDLS and CDR2 YYNGEE. Trimming cost V 3 bases and J 1 base; bases outside gene matches: 10. This CDR3 contains 17 residues. The CDR3 spells CASSAITSVLSYNEQFF. The CDR3 nucleotides are TGTGCCAGCAGCGCCATTACTAGCGTACTATCCTACAATGAGCAGTTCTTC.

This clonotype came up a few times. This sequence joins TRBV7-9 and TRBJ2-1, with 8 bases that match TRBD1. This CDR3 has 14 residues. In germline, CDR1 is SEHNR, CDR2 FQNEAQ (reference sequence). The trim removed 4 bases at V and 8 bases at J, leaving 7 bases unmatched. The CDR3 reads CASSSGQGGDEQFF. In DNA, the CDR3 is TGTGCCAGCAGCTCCGGACAGGGAGGCGATGAGCAGTTCTTC.